This T cell receptor (beta chain) originates from a study of Graves' ophthalmopathy and Graves' hyperthyroidism. Study-level results: It was with approximately 70% sensitivity and almost 75% specificity that the model predicted ophthalmopathy progression.

Uncontrolled infections, other autoimmune diseases, pregnancy or lactation barred patients from enrollment. This clonotype was observed at least ten times. Its target is unknown. Beta-chain TCR CDR3 regions were amplified from RNA transcripts. HTBI primers primed a first-round RT-PCR, and a second-round multiplex PCR followed. TCRdb itself ran the multiplex PCR reads through MiXCR, one entry per CDR3 protein. The data contain around 660,000 distinct CDR3 sequences, about 41% of them seen just once; the ten biggest clones take up more than 3%. Looked up from germline, CDR1 is SGHTA and CDR2 is FQGNSA. The J segment lost 6 bases and the V segment lost 5 bases, leaving 6 bases of the junction unmatched. The CDR3 sequence is 14 residues long.

This clonotype was sampled from an adult man with Graves' ophthalmopathy. The sample comprised peripheral blood. This chain joins TRBV7-2 and TRBJ1-2, with 10 bases identical to TRBD1. The CDR3 region is CASSQTGGVHGYTF. CDR3 DNA sequence: TGTGCCAGCAGCCAGACAGGGGGCGTTCATGGCTACACCTTC.